These T cell receptor beta chains were read from a single sample in a study of blood T cell repertoires in COVID-19. The method was immunoSEQ multiplex PCR; TCRdb's version includes in-frame clones alone and lacks a portion of them. The sample holds fewer than 350,000 clones; 86% are singletons and the top ten take around 13%. Sequenced input: peripheral blood. The receptors originated from a woman aged 70-85 years with COVID-19, enrolled during active disease. CDR3s include the opening cysteine and the closing phenylalanine or tryptophan. A D gene is named only where the DNA matches it firmly. Size tells how often a clone was seen (once, few, many) or the class of an expanded clone, and some rows leave it out.

-,TRBJ2-3,TRBV5-1,-,CASSLLEQGDTQYF,TGCGCCAGCAGCTTATTGGAACAGGGAGATACGCAGTATTTT
TRBD2,TRBJ2-1,TRBV19,-,CASGPDRGKLAGGIDEQFF,TGTGCCAGTGGCCCTGACAGAGGGAAACTAGCGGGGGGAATTGATGAGCAGTTCTTC
-,TRBJ2-7,TRBV27,-,CASSLYGDYEQYF,TGTGCCAGCAGTTTATACGGGGACTACGAGCAGTACTTC
TRBD1,TRBJ2-2,TRBV27,few,CASSYAPDRGTGELFF,TGTGCCAGCAGCTATGCCCCGGACAGGGGGACCGGGGAGCTGTTTTTT
-,TRBJ1-1,TRBV2,-,CAGSKRGGTEAFF,TGTGCCGGATCCAAGAGGGGAGGCACTGAAGCTTTCTTT
-,TRBJ1-6,TRBV5-5,-,CASSSSQGPYNSPLHF,TGTGCCAGCAGCTCCTCGCAGGGGCCTTATAATTCACCCCTCCACTTT
-,TRBJ1-6,TRBV27,few,CASSGRGSSPLHF,TGTGCCAGCAGTGGCAGGGGTTCGTCACCCCTCCACTTT
TRBD1,TRBJ2-7,TRBV7-9,-,CASSATGTGGDEQYF,TGTGCCAGCAGCGCCACCGGGACAGGGGGCGACGAGCAGTACTTC
-,TRBJ1-5,TRBV5-8,-,CASSLDWRPNQPQHF,TGTGCCAGCAGCTTGGATTGGCGGCCGAATCAGCCCCAGCATTTT
-,TRBJ1-1,TRBV10-3,-,CAISETRGGTEAFF,TGTGCCATCAGTGAAACCCGGGGAGGCACTGAAGCTTTCTTT
-,TRBJ1-2,TRBV6-5,-,CASSYSPTYGYTF,TGTGCCAGCAGTTACTCGCCGACATATGGCTACACCTTC
TRBD2,TRBJ2-3,TRBV19,-,CASSILAGGSYTQYF,TGTGCCAGTAGTATTTTGGCGGGGGGGTCCTATACGCAGTATTTT
TRBD1,TRBJ1-2,TRBV30,-,CAWSETTGVYGYTF,TGTGCCTGGAGCGAAACGACAGGGGTCTATGGCTACACCTTC
-,TRBJ2-1,TRBV24-1,-,CATSDHGLNEQFF,TGTGCCACCAGTGATCATGGGCTCAATGAGCAGTTCTTC
-,TRBJ2-7,TRBV7-9,-,CASTTSGQQFYEQYF,TGTGCCAGCACAACGTCCGGACAGCAATTCTACGAGCAGTACTTC
TRBD2,TRBJ2-1,TRBV2,-,CASSEVRAGGSNEQFF,TGTGCCAGCAGTGAAGTTAGAGCGGGGGGCTCCAATGAGCAGTTCTTC
TRBD2,TRBJ2-7,TRBV28,-,CATNKGVAGEVVPYEQYF,TGTGCCACCAATAAAGGGGTAGCGGGGGAAGTAGTTCCCTACGAGCAGTACTTC
TRBD2,TRBJ2-1,TRBV27,-,CASSLSGGAGNEQFF,TGTGCCAGCAGCCTTAGCGGGGGGGCCGGAAATGAGCAGTTCTTC
-,TRBJ2-7,TRBV19,-,CASSNSRESSYEQYF,TGTGCCAGTAGTAACTCCAGGGAAAGCTCCTACGAGCAGTACTTC
-,TRBJ1-1,TRBV5-1,-,CASSSGQKTEAFF,TGCGCCAGCAGCTCCGGACAGAAGACTGAAGCTTTCTTT
-,TRBJ2-1,TRBV29-1,-,CSVDRGINEQFF,TGCAGCGTTGACCGGGGGATCAATGAGCAGTTCTTC
TRBD1,TRBJ2-2,TRBV10-3,-,CAISVPGTVTGELFF,TGTGCCATCAGTGTACCCGGGACAGTGACCGGGGAGCTGTTTTTT
TRBD1,TRBJ1-2,TRBV23-1,-,CASTRRTGNYGYTF,TGCGCCAGCACCCGAAGGACAGGTAACTATGGCTACACCTTC
-,TRBJ2-5,TRBV3-1/TRBV3-2,-,CASSHLNGGRETQYF,TGTGCCAGCAGCCACCTAAACGGGGGGCGGGAGACCCAGTACTTC
TRBD1,TRBJ2-4,TRBV9,-,CASSPGQGRIKNIQYF,TGTGCCAGCAGCCCGGGACAGGGGAGAATCAAAAACATTCAGTACTTC
-,TRBJ1-2,TRBV19,-,CASSIGQGNYGYTF,TGTGCCAGTAGTATAGGCCAGGGGAACTATGGCTACACCTTC
TRBD2,TRBJ2-2,TRBV27,few,CASSLLAGANTGELFF,TGTGCCAGCAGTTTACTAGCGGGGGCGAACACCGGGGAGCTGTTTTTT
-,TRBJ2-7,TRBV7-9,-,CASSRLDSRYEQYF,TGTGCCAGCAGCCGCTTGGACAGCCGTTACGAGCAGTACTTC
TRBD1,TRBJ2-3,TRBV28,few,CASSSNLDRVRTDTQYF,TGTGCCAGCAGTTCTAACTTGGACAGGGTAAGAACAGATACGCAGTATTTT
TRBD2,TRBJ2-3,TRBV27,-,CASSLVRGGTDTQYF,TGTGCCAGCAGTTTGGTCCGGGGGGGCACAGATACGCAGTATTTT
-,TRBJ2-2,TRBV24-1,-,CATSFSDTGELFF,TGTGCCACCAGTTTTTCAGACACCGGGGAGCTGTTTTTT
TRBD2,TRBJ2-7,TRBV11-2,-,CASSPRGGLTSSYEQYF,TGTGCCAGCAGCCCCCGCGGGGGGCTCACCTCCTCCTACGAGCAGTACTTC
-,TRBJ2-7,TRBV11-3,-,CASSLDSSYEQYF,TGTGCCAGCAGCCTCGACAGCTCCTACGAGCAGTACTTC
-,TRBJ1-2,TRBV21-1,-,CASMFLQTVCNGYTF,TGTGCCAGCATGTTTCTACAGACAGTTTGCAATGGCTACACCTTC
TRBD1,TRBJ2-5,TRBV29-1,-,CSVDGQGEETQYF,TGCAGCGTGGATGGGCAGGGGGAAGAGACCCAGTACTTC
-,TRBJ1-1,TRBV7-2,-,CASSPLPRGNTEAFF,TGTGCCAGCAGCCCCCTACCCAGGGGGAACACTGAAGCTTTCTTT